These 8 T cell receptor beta chains originate from one sample sequenced in a study of T cells in Graves' hyperthyroidism and ophthalmopathy. Amplified TCR beta CDR3 regions came from RNA transcripts. First-round RT-PCR of the TCR CDR3 relied on the HTBI primer set. TCRdb reprocessed the multiplex PCR reads with MiXCR, giving one entry per CDR3 protein. The sample lists about 180,000 distinct CDR3 sequences, just under 9.5% seen once, with roughly a fifth in the top ten. The sequenced sample consisted of blood. The receptors stem from a woman in her late teens or twenties with Graves' hyperthyroidism that later progressed to Graves' ophthalmopathy.

This clonotype was picked up many times. CDR3 sequence: CASSRDRDSPLHF. CDR3 sequence (DNA): TGTGCCTCGTCCCGGGACAGGGATTCACCCCTCCACTTT. This rearrangement joins TRBV19 to TRBJ1-6; 9 bases map to TRBD1. Germline CDR1 is LNHDA and CDR2 is SQIVND (reference sequence). After removal of 11 bases from V and 8 bases from J, the junction contained 7 bases not matched to a gene. The CDR3 sequence is 13 residues long.

This clonotype was found many times. The rearrangement joins TRBV6-5 to TRBJ2-1, with 7 nucleotides matching TRBD2. Germline-derived CDR1 and CDR2 are MNHEY and SVGAGI. This CDR3 comprises 15 residues. V lost 2 bases and J lost 4; bases outside the gene matches: 5. The CDR3 DNA reads as TGTGCCAGCAGTTACGGGGCGGGGGAGTACAATGAGCAGTTCTTC. Encoded protein: CASSYGAGEYNEQFF.

This clonotype was counted many times. The rearrangement joins TRBV20-1 to TRBJ1-5; the match to TRBD1 covers 7 bases. The CDR3 extends over 15 amino acids. Germline CDR1 and CDR2: DFQATT and SNEGSKA (reference sequence). The ends lost 5 bases at V and 6 bases at J; junction bases unmatched: 13. The CDR3 sequence is CSAYRAGGVFQPQHF. The CDR3 DNA reads as TGCAGTGCTTATAGGGCAGGGGGGGTTTTTCAGCCCCAGCATTTT.

The chain combines TRBV12-3 or TRBV12-4 with TRBJ2-1; D is unclear. This CDR3 has 12 residues. The V and J ends lost 1 base and 12 bases respectively, with 10 bases between them. The CDR3 DNA sequence: TGTGCCAGCAGTTTAGTTGGGTCGAGGCAGTTCTTC. Translated: CASSLVGSRQFF.

This clonotype was picked up many times. The chain carries TRBV13 and TRBJ2-1, with 12 bases matching TRBD2. The CDR3 is 15 residues long. The V segment lost 4 bases and the J segment 5 bases; nucleotides outside the gene matches: 3. CDR1 and CDR2 from the germline V gene are PRHDT and FYEKMQ (reference sequence). As DNA, the CDR3 is TGTGCCAGCAGCTCTACTAGCGGGGGGAACAATGAGCAGTTCTTC. Residues: CASSSTSGGNNEQFF.

This clonotype has a count of ten or more. The chain couples TRBV15 to TRBJ2-1, with 8 bases lining up with TRBD2. CDR3 length: 16 amino acids. CDR1 is LNHNV and CDR2 is YYDKDF in the germline V gene (reference sequence). V lost 4 bases, J lost 0 bases, and 5 bases stayed unmatched. Here the CDR3 reads CATSNLGGVSYNEQFF. In nucleotides, the CDR3 is TGTGCCACCAGCAACCTCGGGGGGGTCTCCTACAATGAGCAGTTCTTC.

This chain joins TRBV30 and TRBJ2-4; D gene unclear. The CDR3 spans 12 residues. The germline V and J ends were trimmed by 3 bases and 5 bases, with 8 bases remaining between them. Germline V gene data show CDR1 as GTSNPN and CDR2 as SVGIG (reference sequence). The CDR3 protein is CAWRSVENIQYF. CDR3 in DNA: TGTGCCTGGAGGTCCGTAGAAAACATTCAGTACTTC.

This clonotype showed up many times. This rearrangement joins TRBV2 to TRBJ1-5; D gene uncertain. With 2 bases removed from V and 3 bases from J, the gap between germline ends came to 5 bases. This CDR3 comprises 13 residues. Germline V lookup: CDR1 SNHLY, CDR2 FYNNEI. The CDR3 region has the DNA TGTGCCAGCAGTGAAACAACCAATCAGCCCCAGCATTTT. Amino acids: CASSETTNQPQHF.